This T cell receptor beta chain was recovered during a study of shared clonotypes between healthy human individuals. Overall study findings and caveats: Larger richness was generally estimated for naive than memory subsets.

Some clones are missing from TCRdb's copy, which holds only in-frame ones; the method was immunoSEQ multiplex PCR. The table includes around 720,000 clones, 73% detected once. About this clone: Its antigen remains unidentified.

V was shortened by 0 bases and J by 11 bases, with 9 bases between the two germline ends. Germline-derived CDR1 and CDR2 are SGHDT and YYEEEE. The CDR3 has 12 amino acids. The receptor's source is a woman aged 25 to 45 in good health. Sequenced sample: memory CD4+ T cells sorted from blood. Subset denoted: CD45RA-negative fraction. V gene TRBV5-6 combines with J gene TRBJ2-1, with D possibly being TRBD2 (5 bases). The CDR3, as DNA: TGTGCCAGCAGCTTGGGATTAGCGCAGCAGTTCTTC. Its protein is CASSLGLAQQFF.